This T cell receptor beta chain was sequenced for a study of beta chain features in type 1 diabetes. Background on the study: All samples combined gave about 100 million sorted cells for examination. Study-level points and caveats: Any PCR bias toward short templates would affect both groups alike.

Blood was drawn once from each donor into heparinised tubes. The draws averaged roughly 120 mL. The V gene's germline CDR1 is LNHDA and CDR2 SQIVND (reference sequence). The J segment lost 5 bases and the V segment lost 6 bases, leaving 6 bases of the junction unmatched. The CDR3 contains 14 residues. As concerns this clone: The antigen remains undetermined.

Expressed TCRB transcripts were sequenced, since all the RNA that had been isolated was reverse transcribed. Data came from immunoSEQ multiplex PCR; TCRdb stores just in-frame clones and leaves some out. The sample records over 100,000 clones, roughly 43% being singletons. Sequenced sample: stem cell memory CD4+ T cells from blood. The receptor comes from a young woman in good health. V is TRBV19 and J is TRBJ2-5, with 10 bases matching TRBD1. In nucleotides, the CDR3 is TGTGCCAGTAGCAAGACAGGGGGCAGGGAGACCCAGTACTTC. It is translated as CASSKTGGRETQYF. The full variable domain, its missing parts supplied by reference TRBV19 and TRBJ2-5, is DGGITQSPKYLFRKEGQNVTLSCEQNLNHDAMYWYRQDPGQGLRLIYYSQIVNDFQKGDIAEGYSVSREKKESFPLTVTSAQKNPTAFYLCASSKTGGRETQYFGPGTRLLVL.